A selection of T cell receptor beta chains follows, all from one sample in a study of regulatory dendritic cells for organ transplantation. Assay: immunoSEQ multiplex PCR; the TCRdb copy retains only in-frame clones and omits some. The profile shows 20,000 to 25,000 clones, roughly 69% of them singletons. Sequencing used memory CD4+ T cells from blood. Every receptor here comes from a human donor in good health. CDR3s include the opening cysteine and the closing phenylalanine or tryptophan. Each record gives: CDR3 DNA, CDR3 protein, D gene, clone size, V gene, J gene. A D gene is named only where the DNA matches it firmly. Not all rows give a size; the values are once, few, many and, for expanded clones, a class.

cdr3_nt: TGCGCCAGCAGCTTGTTGCGGGGGTCGATCTCCTACGAGCAGTACTTC
cdr3_aa: CASSLLRGSISYEQYF
d_call: TRBD2
clone_size: few
v_call: TRBV5-1
j_call: TRBJ2-7

cdr3_nt: TGTGCCAGTAGAAACAGTCCGTCCTACGAGCAGTACTTC
cdr3_aa: CASRNSPSYEQYF
d_call: -
clone_size: -
v_call: TRBV19
j_call: TRBJ2-7

cdr3_nt: TGCGCCAGCAGCTTGATTGGGGGCGCTTATAATTCACCCCTCCACTTT
cdr3_aa: CASSLIGGAYNSPLHF
d_call: -
clone_size: -
v_call: TRBV5-1
j_call: TRBJ1-6

cdr3_nt: TGCGCCAGCAGCTACAGACTAGCGGGGGGCCTAGAATACTACGAGCAGTACTTC
cdr3_aa: CASSYRLAGGLEYYEQYF
d_call: TRBD2
clone_size: few
v_call: TRBV4-1
j_call: TRBJ2-7

cdr3_nt: TGCGCCAGCAGCCAAGCCATGGACAGGGTTGTTTATAATTCACCCCTCCACTTT
cdr3_aa: CASSQAMDRVVYNSPLHF
d_call: TRBD1
clone_size: -
v_call: TRBV4-1
j_call: TRBJ1-6

cdr3_nt: TGTGCCAGCAGCCGAGGCGGGACTAGCTCCTACAATGAGCAGTTCTTC
cdr3_aa: CASSRGGTSSYNEQFF
d_call: TRBD2
clone_size: -
v_call: TRBV6-6
j_call: TRBJ2-1

cdr3_nt: TGTGCCAGCAGCCCGGACAGGGGAGGTCGAGCTTTCTTT
cdr3_aa: CASSPDRGGRAFF
d_call: TRBD1
clone_size: few
v_call: TRBV16
j_call: TRBJ1-1

cdr3_nt: TGTGCCAGTGGAGGGTACTATGGCTACACCTTC
cdr3_aa: CASGGYYGYTF
d_call: -
clone_size: -
v_call: TRBV19
j_call: TRBJ1-2

cdr3_nt: TGTGCCAGCAGCTTACAAACAGGGTCCTACGAGCAGTACTTC
cdr3_aa: CASSLQTGSYEQYF
d_call: -
clone_size: once
v_call: TRBV7-2
j_call: TRBJ2-7

cdr3_nt: TGTGCCAGCAGTCCTACCAACACCGGGGAGCTGTTTTTT
cdr3_aa: CASSPTNTGELFF
d_call: -
clone_size: -
v_call: TRBV11-1
j_call: TRBJ2-2

cdr3_nt: TGTGCGTCCGGGACTAGCGGGAACAATGAGCAGTTCTTC
cdr3_aa: CASGTSGNNEQFF
d_call: TRBD2
clone_size: once
v_call: TRBV19
j_call: TRBJ2-1

cdr3_nt: TGTGCCAGCAGCTTACCAGCGGGGGGAACAGATACGCAGTATTTT
cdr3_aa: CASSLPAGGTDTQYF
d_call: TRBD2
clone_size: -
v_call: TRBV5-4
j_call: TRBJ2-3

cdr3_nt: TGCGCCAGCAGTCACCCGGACAGGGCGGTGCGAAAACTGTTTTTT
cdr3_aa: CASSHPDRAVRKLFF
d_call: TRBD1
clone_size: -
v_call: TRBV23-1
j_call: TRBJ1-4

cdr3_nt: TGTGCCAGCAGCTCAAACTACGAGCAGTACTTC
cdr3_aa: CASSSNYEQYF
d_call: -
clone_size: few
v_call: TRBV7-9
j_call: TRBJ2-7

cdr3_nt: TGTGCCAGCAACAAACTACCTTACAATGAGCAGTTCTTC
cdr3_aa: CASNKLPYNEQFF
d_call: -
clone_size: -
v_call: TRBV2
j_call: TRBJ2-1

cdr3_nt: TGCGCCAGCAGCTTTTACAGGGGGAACACCGGGGAGCTGTTTTTT
cdr3_aa: CASSFYRGNTGELFF
d_call: TRBD1
clone_size: -
v_call: TRBV5-1
j_call: TRBJ2-2

cdr3_nt: TGTGCCAGCAGTTTTCTTAGGGACATGATAGGCGGCTACACCTTC
cdr3_aa: CASSFLRDMIGGYTF
d_call: -
clone_size: few
v_call: TRBV27
j_call: TRBJ1-2

cdr3_nt: TGTGCCAGCAGTTTTCCGGGACTAGCGGGGGAGCTCTACTTC
cdr3_aa: CASSFPGLAGELYF
d_call: TRBD2
clone_size: -
v_call: TRBV2
j_call: TRBJ2-7

cdr3_nt: TGTGCCAGCAGCTTTAATCAGGGTGACACTGAAGCTTTCTTT
cdr3_aa: CASSFNQGDTEAFF
d_call: -
clone_size: -
v_call: TRBV11-1
j_call: TRBJ1-1

cdr3_nt: TGTGCCAGCAGACCCGCGACAGGACTGAACACTGAAGCTTTCTTT
cdr3_aa: CASRPATGLNTEAFF
d_call: -
clone_size: -
v_call: TRBV6-5
j_call: TRBJ1-1

cdr3_nt: TGTGCCAGCAGCCAATCGGGACAGGGCAATCAGCCCCAGCATTTT
cdr3_aa: CASSQSGQGNQPQHF
d_call: TRBD1
clone_size: -
v_call: TRBV16
j_call: TRBJ1-5

cdr3_nt: TGTGCCAGCTCAGGGGGGACAGGGGATAATTCACCCCTCCACTTT
cdr3_aa: CASSGGTGDNSPLHF
d_call: TRBD1
clone_size: -
v_call: TRBV18
j_call: TRBJ1-6

cdr3_nt: TGCGCCAGCAGCCAAGTGGATGGCATCCCGGGTGGCTATGGCTACACCTTC
cdr3_aa: CASSQVDGIPGGYGYTF
d_call: -
clone_size: -
v_call: TRBV4-1
j_call: TRBJ1-2

cdr3_nt: TGTGCCAGCAGCTTGTTAGCGGGGGAGACCCAGTACTTC
cdr3_aa: CASSLLAGETQYF
d_call: TRBD2
clone_size: -
v_call: TRBV5-4
j_call: TRBJ2-5

cdr3_nt: TGTGCCAGCAGCCCTGACGGGACTAGAGAGACCCAGTACTTC
cdr3_aa: CASSPDGTRETQYF
d_call: TRBD2
clone_size: -
v_call: TRBV5-4
j_call: TRBJ2-5

cdr3_nt: TGCAGCGTTGATGCAGGGCGGGGAGAGACCCAGTACTTC
cdr3_aa: CSVDAGRGETQYF
d_call: -
clone_size: -
v_call: TRBV29-1
j_call: TRBJ2-5

cdr3_nt: TGCGCCAGCAGGGGGACAGGGGACACTGAAGCTTTCTTT
cdr3_aa: CASRGTGDTEAFF
d_call: TRBD1
clone_size: -
v_call: TRBV5-1
j_call: TRBJ1-1

cdr3_nt: TGTGCCAGCAGCGGACGGACAGGGGGCGCGTTCTACGAGCAGTACTTC
cdr3_aa: CASSGRTGGAFYEQYF
d_call: TRBD1
clone_size: -
v_call: TRBV7-9
j_call: TRBJ2-7

cdr3_nt: TGTGCCAGCAGTGAAGCTCGGGACAGCTACGAGCAGTACTTC
cdr3_aa: CASSEARDSYEQYF
d_call: TRBD1
clone_size: -
v_call: TRBV6-1
j_call: TRBJ2-7

cdr3_nt: TGTGCCACCAGCGCCGGGACAGGGAGCACAGATACGCAGTATTTT
cdr3_aa: CATSAGTGSTDTQYF
d_call: TRBD1
clone_size: -
v_call: TRBV15
j_call: TRBJ2-3

cdr3_nt: TGTGCCAGCAGCCAGGAGGCTAGCGGGGGGGCGGGTACGCAGTATTTT
cdr3_aa: CASSQEASGGAGTQYF
d_call: TRBD2
clone_size: few
v_call: TRBV4-2
j_call: TRBJ2-3

cdr3_nt: TGTGCCAGCAGCCCTTGGACAGGGGGAAATGAGCAGTTCTTC
cdr3_aa: CASSPWTGGNEQFF
d_call: TRBD1
clone_size: once
v_call: TRBV5-8
j_call: TRBJ2-1

cdr3_nt: TGTGCCAGCATAGGGAGGCAGGGTAGAAATGAAAAACTGTTTTTT
cdr3_aa: CASIGRQGRNEKLFF
d_call: -
clone_size: -
v_call: TRBV6-4
j_call: TRBJ1-4

cdr3_nt: TGTGCCAGCTCACCACGGACAGGGTATGAAAAACTGTTTTTT
cdr3_aa: CASSPRTGYEKLFF
d_call: TRBD1
clone_size: few
v_call: TRBV18
j_call: TRBJ1-4

cdr3_nt: TGTGCCAGCAGTGGGCAAAGACAGGGGTATCAGCCCCAGCATTTT
cdr3_aa: CASSGQRQGYQPQHF
d_call: TRBD1
clone_size: -
v_call: TRBV6-5
j_call: TRBJ1-5

cdr3_nt: TGTGCCAGCAGTGAATCGGGAGGGGGCCGTGAGACCCAGTACTTC
cdr3_aa: CASSESGGGRETQYF
d_call: -
clone_size: -
v_call: TRBV25-1
j_call: TRBJ2-5

cdr3_nt: TGTGCCAGCAGCCGGGGTTCGAATGAAAAACTGTTTTTT
cdr3_aa: CASSRGSNEKLFF
d_call: -
clone_size: -
v_call: TRBV7-2
j_call: TRBJ1-4

cdr3_nt: TGCGCCAGCAGCTTGCAGGGTGGGTTCGGGGGCTACACCTTC
cdr3_aa: CASSLQGGFGGYTF
d_call: -
clone_size: -
v_call: TRBV5-1
j_call: TRBJ1-2

cdr3_nt: TGTGCCAGTAGGCAATACAGGGGGACCTATGGCTACACCTTC
cdr3_aa: CASRQYRGTYGYTF
d_call: TRBD1
clone_size: -
v_call: TRBV19
j_call: TRBJ1-2

cdr3_nt: TGTGCCAGCGGGAGGGGGGACACCTACGAGCAGTACTTC
cdr3_aa: CASGRGDTYEQYF
d_call: -
clone_size: -
v_call: TRBV2
j_call: TRBJ2-7

cdr3_nt: TGCGCCAGCAGCCAAGATTTGGGAGGGGTGGGGTACGAGCAGTACTTC
cdr3_aa: CASSQDLGGVGYEQYF
d_call: TRBD2
clone_size: -
v_call: TRBV4-3
j_call: TRBJ2-7

cdr3_nt: TGTGCCATCAGGGCCCGGGACTACACTAATGAGCAGTTCTTC
cdr3_aa: CAIRARDYTNEQFF
d_call: TRBD2
clone_size: -
v_call: TRBV10-3
j_call: TRBJ2-1

cdr3_nt: TGTGCCAGTATGAATCGGGCGGGGCAGGCAGATACGCAGTATTTT
cdr3_aa: CASMNRAGQADTQYF
d_call: -
clone_size: once
v_call: TRBV19
j_call: TRBJ2-3

cdr3_nt: TGTGCCAGCAGCGTATCAAGCGGGGTATCCTCAGGGACCCAGTACTTC
cdr3_aa: CASSVSSGVSSGTQYF
d_call: TRBD2
clone_size: -
v_call: TRBV9
j_call: TRBJ2-5

cdr3_nt: TGTGCCAGTAGTATAGACAGGGCATCCAACAATGAGCAGTTCTTC
cdr3_aa: CASSIDRASNNEQFF
d_call: -
clone_size: -
v_call: TRBV19
j_call: TRBJ2-1

cdr3_nt: TGTGCCACCAGCAGGGAGGGGGGGCACACCGGGGAGCTGTTTTTT
cdr3_aa: CATSREGGHTGELFF
d_call: -
clone_size: -
v_call: TRBV15
j_call: TRBJ2-2

cdr3_nt: TGTGCCAGCAGCTTTGGGTGGAGGGGCGCAGGGAGCGGCAATCAGCCCCAGCATTTT
cdr3_aa: CASSFGWRGAGSGNQPQHF
d_call: -
clone_size: -
v_call: TRBV7-8
j_call: TRBJ1-5

cdr3_nt: TGCGCCAGCAGCTTTGGGTCCGGGACAGGGGCACTAGGCTACACCTTC
cdr3_aa: CASSFGSGTGALGYTF
d_call: TRBD1
clone_size: -
v_call: TRBV5-1
j_call: TRBJ1-2

cdr3_nt: TGTGCCAGCAGCTTAGGGGGACAGACTAATGAAAAACTGTTTTTT
cdr3_aa: CASSLGGQTNEKLFF
d_call: TRBD1
clone_size: -
v_call: TRBV11-3
j_call: TRBJ1-4

cdr3_nt: TGTGCCATCAGCCAGACCGGCAGGGGCGAAAAACTGTTTTTT
cdr3_aa: CAISQTGRGEKLFF
d_call: -
clone_size: -
v_call: TRBV10-3
j_call: TRBJ1-4

cdr3_nt: TGCGCCAGCAGCTCAGGACAGTCCCCTAGCACAGATACGCAGTATTTT
cdr3_aa: CASSSGQSPSTDTQYF
d_call: -
clone_size: -
v_call: TRBV5-1
j_call: TRBJ2-3

cdr3_nt: TGCAGCGTTAGGGTCAGGGAGGACACTGAAGCTTTCTTT
cdr3_aa: CSVRVREDTEAFF
d_call: -
clone_size: -
v_call: TRBV29-1
j_call: TRBJ1-1

cdr3_nt: TGTGCCAGCAGCCAAGAGGGACAGGGTAACTATGGCTACACCTTC
cdr3_aa: CASSQEGQGNYGYTF
d_call: TRBD1
clone_size: once
v_call: TRBV4-2
j_call: TRBJ1-2

cdr3_nt: TGTGCCAGTAGTAGGCAGAATCAGCCCCAGCATTTT
cdr3_aa: CASSRQNQPQHF
d_call: -
clone_size: -
v_call: TRBV19
j_call: TRBJ1-5

cdr3_nt: TGTGCCAGCACCAAAAACCGGGAAGAGACCCAGTACTTC
cdr3_aa: CASTKNREETQYF
d_call: -
clone_size: once
v_call: TRBV2
j_call: TRBJ2-5

cdr3_nt: TGCGCCAGCAGATATGACAGGGGGGGCGGGGAGACCCAGTACTTC
cdr3_aa: CASRYDRGGGETQYF
d_call: TRBD1
clone_size: -
v_call: TRBV10-2
j_call: TRBJ2-5